The clone carrying this T cell receptor beta chain was picked up a small number of times. Its antigen is currently unknown. Trimming shortened V by 3 bases and J by 7 bases, and 6 bases separated the two germline ends. The CDR3 is made up of 10 amino acids. Germline-derived CDR1 and CDR2 are DFQATT and SNEGSKA (reference sequence). TCRB transcripts that were expressed got sequenced, as all of the isolated RNA had been reverse transcribed. Sequencing used immunoSEQ multiplex PCR; TCRdb keeps in-frame clones, though not all of them. This table has 250,000 to 300,000 clones, roughly 8% appearing once. This specimen comes from a study of beta chain features in type 1 diabetes. Whole-study findings and limits: There was a moderate but significant shortening of TCRB CDR3s in all four CD4+ subsets of Type 1 diabetes patients.

J is TRBJ2-5 and V is TRBV20-1; the D is unclear. Sequenced: central memory CD4+ T cells from blood. The receptor comes from a woman between 18 and 29 years old in good health. CDR3 in amino acids: CSASDGTQYF. As DNA, the CDR3 is TGCAGTGCTAGCGACGGGACCCAGTACTTC.